This entry lists 3 T cell receptor beta chains sequenced from one sample in a study of cytomegalovirus exposure and HLA in healthy donors. The study ran its PCR with 60 Vbeta and 13 Jbeta primers. The table came from immunoSEQ multiplex PCR; TCRdb's copy has only in-frame clones and leaves some out. The sample yields under 200,000 clones, over 80% seen once. The sample taken for sequencing was PBMCs. Receptors originate from a girl aged 10 to 17 in good health and CMV-seropositive.

J is TRBJ2-7 and V is TRBV10-3; TRBD2 matches 11 bases. The CDR3 loop spans 13 amino acids. Trimming removed 10 bases from V and 2 bases from J; junction bases left unmatched: 4. Germline CDR1 reads ENHRY; CDR2 reads SYGVKD. In nucleotides, the CDR3 is TGTGCCACCCGACTAGCGGGAACCTACGAGCAGTACTTC. Amino acids: CATRLAGTYEQYF.

V and J are TRBV27 and TRBJ1-2; 7 bases match TRBD1. Unmatched junction bases numbered 5, after V lost 3 bases and J lost 7 bases. Germline-derived CDR1 and CDR2 are MNHEY and SMNVEV (reference sequence). The length of the CDR3 is 13 residues. The CDR3 loop reads CASSFEGARGYTF. In DNA, the CDR3 is TGTGCCAGCAGTTTCGAGGGGGCTCGTGGCTACACCTTC.

The chain employs TRBV4-3 and TRBJ1-3; D not resolved. The germline CDR1 and CDR2 sequences are LGHNA and YSLEER. The CDR3 is made up of 14 amino acids. The V end lost 0 bases, the J end lost 9 bases, and 12 bases lay between the germline ends. CDR3 amino acids: CASSQDPGIGTIYF. CDR3 DNA sequence: TGCGCCAGCAGCCAAGATCCCGGGATTGGCACCATATATTTT.